Described below is a single T cell receptor beta chain sequence and its context. Antigen unknown. The CDR3 extends over 13 amino acids. Trimming took off 6 bases at V and 7 bases at J, with 15 bases between the two ends. Per the germline V gene, CDR1 is SGHAT and CDR2 is FQNNGV. The data stem from a study of cytomegalovirus exposure and HLA in healthy donors. Study conclusions and caveats: In a later analysis, compared with equally common non-associated chains, HLA-associated beta chains were more expanded.

Primers for the PCR totalled 60 Vbeta and 13 Jbeta. The assay was immunoSEQ multiplex PCR, and TCRdb's table has in-frame clones only and misses some. The repertoire holds 200,000 to 250,000 clones, with 75% to 85% as singletons. This chain uses TRBV11-2 with TRBJ2-5; D remains unclear. This TCR was recovered from a woman aged 60-75 years in good health and CMV-seropositive. Material for sequencing was PBMCs. CDR3 sequence reads: CASSAGSRGTQYF. The CDR3 DNA follows: TGTGCCAGCAGTGCCGGGTCCCGCGGGACCCAGTACTTC. The whole variable domain, remainder taken from reference TRBV11-2 and TRBJ2-5, is EAGVAQSPRYKIIEKRQSVAFWCNPISGHATLYWYQQILGQGPKLLIQFQNNGVVDDSQLPKDRFSAERLKGVDSTLKIQPAKLEDSAVYLCASSAGSRGTQYFGPGTRLLVL.